The 15 T cell receptor beta chains listed next were all sequenced from one sample in a study of blood T cell repertoires in COVID-19. The protocol was immunoSEQ multiplex PCR, while the TCRdb copy is restricted to in-frame clones and leaves out a portion. The sample has roughly 160,000 clones; roughly 87% are singletons. The sample consisted of peripheral blood. The source is a woman aged 55-70 years who had recovered from COVID-19.

Only one count was recorded for this clone. The chain recombines TRBV29-1 with TRBJ1-2, with TRBD1 matching over 10 bases. Germline CDR1 is SQVTM and CDR2 is ANQGSEA. Trimming removed 3 bases from V and 8 bases from J; junction bases left unmatched: 3. The CDR3 extends over 12 amino acids. The CDR3 coding sequence is TGCAGCGTTGATCCGACAGGGGGCGGCTACACCTTC. It yields the protein CSVDPTGGGYTF.

This clone appeared a single time. The V gene is TRBV5-4, the J gene TRBJ1-1; unclear D gene. V lost 0 bases and J 4 bases, leaving 4 bases between the germline ends. This CDR3 contains 12 residues. The germline V gene has CDR1 SGHNT and CDR2 YYREEE (reference sequence). The CDR3 DNA reads TGTGCCAGCAGCTTGGCGGTCACTGAAGCTTTCTTT. The encoded protein is CASSLAVTEAFF.

The rearrangement joins TRBV7-9 to TRBJ2-7; tentative D call: TRBD2 (5 bases). The CDR3 sequence is 14 residues long. V was cut by 4 bases and J by 0 bases, with 10 bases left in between. Per the germline V gene, CDR1 is SEHNR and CDR2 is FQNEAQ (reference sequence). CDR3 nucleotide sequence: TGTGCCAGCAGCTATTCGGGGAGCTCCTACGAGCAGTACTTC. Residues: CASSYSGSSYEQYF.

The CDR3, as DNA: TGTGCCAGCCTACAGCAGGGAAGTTTCTATGGCTACACCTTC. Encoded protein: CASLQQGSFYGYTF. This chain uses TRBV28 with TRBJ1-2; maybe TRBD1 (5 bases). With 8 bases removed from V and 4 bases from J, the gap between germline ends came to 17 bases. Germline CDR1 and CDR2: MDHEN and SYDVKM. The CDR3 runs 14 residues.

This chain joins TRBV7-9 and TRBJ1-2; 7 nucleotides match TRBD1. From germline, CDR1 is SEHNR and CDR2 FQNEAQ (reference sequence). V was pared by 8 bases and J by 0 bases, with 3 bases of the junction left unmatched. This CDR3 is built from 13 residues. Here the CDR3 DNA reads TGTGCCAGCGCAGGGACAGCTAACTATGGCTACACCTTC. It encodes CASAGTANYGYTF.

The chain joins TRBV19 to TRBJ1-6; D might be TRBD1 (5 bases). CDR1 and CDR2 (germline): LNHDA, SQIVND (reference sequence). The CDR3 runs to 17 residues. V was clipped by 5 bases and J by 0 bases, with 14 bases between them. The CDR3: CASSRGHLSSYNSPLHF. The CDR3 DNA is TGTGCCAGTAGTCGTGGACACCTTAGCTCCTATAATTCACCCCTCCACTTT.

The genes are TRBV5-1 and TRBJ1-5; D remains ambiguous. Trimming took 1 base from V and 5 from J, leaving 7 bases between them. This CDR3 contains 13 residues. Germline CDR1 and CDR2: SGHRS and YFSETQ. The CDR3 DNA follows: TGCGCCAGCAGCTTGAGTTCAGATCAGCCCCAGCATTTT. This codes for CASSLSSDQPQHF.

The CDR3 spells CASTPGSLNTEAFF. The CDR3 region has the DNA TGTGCCAGCACCCCTGGGAGTCTGAACACTGAAGCTTTCTTT. The chain has TRBV28 and TRBJ1-1; D uncertain. The CDR3 is made up of 14 amino acids. V was shortened by 7 bases and J by 0 bases, with 12 bases between the two germline ends. Germline V lookup: CDR1 MDHEN, CDR2 SYDVKM.

This rearrangement joins TRBV5-4 to TRBJ2-7, with TRBD1 identical over 11 bases. The CDR3 has 14 amino acids. Per germline, CDR1 SGHNT and CDR2 YYREEE (reference sequence). With V trimmed by 3 bases and J by 4 bases, 3 bases remained unmatched. The CDR3 region is CASSSDRGHYEQYF. CDR3 coding DNA: TGTGCCAGCAGCTCGGACAGGGGGCATTACGAGCAGTACTTC.

The genes are TRBV15 and TRBJ2-7; a weak D match, TRBD1 (5 bases). CDR1 LNHNV and CDR2 YYDKDF come from the germline V gene (reference sequence). Deletions cut 5 bases from V and 6 bases from J, with 14 bases between. This CDR3 has 13 residues. CDR3 sequence reads: CATSAQGSSEQYF. The CDR3 nucleotides are TGTGCCACCAGCGCCCAGGGCTCGTCCGAGCAGTACTTC.

The chain combines TRBV7-2 with TRBJ2-7, with 8 bases that match TRBD1. V was clipped by 6 bases and J by 8 bases; unmatched bases: 9. CDR1 and CDR2 (germline): SGHTA, FQGNSA. The CDR3 loop spans 13 amino acids. The CDR3 spells CASRHRGEYQQYF. CDR3 coding DNA: TGTGCCAGCAGACACAGGGGGGAATACCAGCAGTACTTC.

The V call is TRBV9, the J call TRBJ1-3; perhaps TRBD1 as D (6 bases). The CDR3 length is 16 residues. V was pared by 1 base and J by 0 bases, with 11 bases between. Looked up from germline, CDR1 is SGDLS and CDR2 is YYNGEE. CDR3 sequence: CASSVLGASSGNTIYF. The CDR3 DNA is TGTGCCAGCAGCGTACTGGGGGCCAGCTCTGGAAACACCATATATTTT. Complete variable domain (other parts from reference TRBV9 and TRBJ1-3): DSGVTQTPKHLITATGQRVTLRCSPRSGDLSVYWYQQSLDQGLQFLIQYYNGEERAKGNILERFSAQQFPDLHSELNLSSLELGDSALYFCASSVLGASSGNTIYFGEGSWLTVV.

This clone showed up just once. CDR3 nucleotide sequence: TGCGCCAGCAGCCCCGGCGGACTAGTTGTGGGCACAGATACGCAGTATTTT. Protein product: CASSPGGLVVGTDTQYF. The V and J genes are TRBV4-1 and TRBJ2-3; 7 bases are shared with TRBD2. With V trimmed by 4 bases and J by 1 base, 11 bases remained unmatched. The CDR3 has 17 residues. Germline values: CDR1 MGHRA, CDR2 YSYEKL.

This sequence joins TRBV2 and TRBJ1-4; weak D call: TRBD1 (5 bases). Deletions cut 7 bases from V and 2 bases from J, with 20 bases between. Germline CDR1 is SNHLY and CDR2 is FYNNEI. The CDR3 length is 17 residues. The CDR3 loop reads CASMSRETVRTNEKLFF. The CDR3, as DNA: TGTGCCAGCATGAGTCGGGAGACAGTTCGGACTAATGAAAAACTGTTTTTT.

The chain combines TRBV6-5 with TRBJ1-2; possibly TRBD1 for D (5 bases). The V and J ends lost 2 bases and 3 bases respectively, with 13 bases between them. The CDR3 runs 15 residues. Germline CDR1 and CDR2: MNHEY and SVGAGI. The CDR3 region has the DNA TGTGCCAGCAGTTACCGAATACAGGCTTACTATGGCTACACCTTC. This translates into CASSYRIQAYYGYTF.